This T cell receptor (beta chain) was identified in a study of glioma-infiltrating T cells. Using RNA template, CDR3s of TCR alpha and beta were amplified with iRepertoire arm-PCR. TCRdb ran MiXCR on the multiplex PCR reads and lists one entry per CDR3 protein. Seen here are approximately 100,000 distinct CDR3 sequences, less than 30% observed once, and the top ten hold just under 35%. This clonotype appeared many times. The germline CDR1 and CDR2 sequences are LNHDA and SQIVND (reference sequence). The CDR3 is 15 amino acids. Trimming shortened V by 5 bases and J by 5 bases, and 16 bases separated the two germline ends.

This TCR derives from a human donor with low-grade glioma or glioblastoma, undergoing nonglioma brain surgery, or in good health (not recorded which). Sequenced: glioma tissue, nonneoplastic brain tissue, or PBMCs (not recorded which). The genes are TRBV19 and TRBJ1-5, with a possible D match to TRBD1 (6 bases). The chain's CDR3 is CASSHQGYWDQPQHF. The CDR3 coding sequence is TGTGCCAGTAGTCACCAGGGGTACTGGGATCAGCCCCAGCATTTT.